The subject of this entry is one T cell receptor beta chain. The CDR3 spans 15 residues. V was pared by 6 bases and J by 7 bases, with 14 bases of the junction left unmatched. CDR1 is MNHEY and CDR2 is SVGAGI in the germline V gene. The data are from a study of blood T cell repertoires in COVID-19. Overall study: Samples taken during acute and convalescent COVID-19 were collected in the United States, Italy and Spain. Sample material is recorded as cDNA or gDNA derived from T cells, B-cell-depleted T cells, or PBMCs.

Original handling: Researchers report that nucleated cell counts were estimated from reference gene primer amplification. The assay was immunoSEQ multiplex PCR, and TCRdb's table has in-frame clones only and misses some. V and J calls plus clone size are reproduced from that table; the DNA served to infer D and trimming. Of about 130,000 clones in the sample, around 78% were seen once. Sequencing was performed on peripheral blood. This clonotype originated in a human donor in a cohort sampled during active COVID-19. V usage is TRBV6-5 and J usage is TRBJ1-1, with TRBD1 matching over 7 bases. CDR3 residues: CASRTGEAPRVEAFF. The CDR3 DNA follows: TGTGCCAGCAGAACAGGGGAGGCCCCAAGGGTTGAAGCTTTCTTT.